Below are 5 T cell receptor beta chains sequenced from a single sample in a study of blood T cell repertoires in COVID-19. The table came from immunoSEQ multiplex PCR; TCRdb's copy has only in-frame clones and leaves some out. The sample lists about 260,000 clones, 75% to 95% occurring once. The specimen sequenced was peripheral blood. These receptors came from a person between 18 and 35 years old with COVID-19, enrolled during active disease.

This rearrangement joins TRBV29-1 to TRBJ2-1; TRBD2 matches 10 bases. The CDR3 runs 15 residues. Germline V lookup: CDR1 SQVTM, CDR2 ANQGSEA. The trim removed 7 bases at V and 5 bases at J, leaving 11 bases unmatched. CDR3 bases: TGCAGCGCAGGGCCTGGACTAGCGGAAGACAATGAGCAGTTCTTC. The encoded protein is CSAGPGLAEDNEQFF.

This clone was picked up one time. The CDR3 here is CASRPDRGHGYTF. CDR3 coding DNA: TGTGCCAGTAGACCGGACAGGGGGCATGGCTACACCTTC. V gene TRBV19 combines with J gene TRBJ1-2; 11 bases align to TRBD1. V was clipped by 6 bases and J by 6 bases; unmatched bases: 3. CDR3 length: 13 amino acids. Germline V CDR1 and CDR2: LNHDA, SQIVND (reference sequence). The whole variable domain, remainder taken from reference TRBV19 and TRBJ1-2, is DGGITQSPKYLFRKEGQNVTLSCEQNLNHDAMYWYRQDPGQGLRLIYYSQIVNDFQKGDIAEGYSVSREKKESFPLTVTSAQKNPTAFYLCASRPDRGHGYTFGSGTRLTVV.

The chain employs TRBV5-4 and TRBJ2-7; a weak D match, TRBD1 (5 bases). Germline V CDR1 and CDR2: SGHNT, YYREEE (reference sequence). The V gene lost 0 bases and the J gene lost 1 base, with 8 bases spanning the gap. The CDR3 runs to 14 residues. Here the CDR3 reads CASSLGTSSYEQYF. The DNA of the CDR3 is TGTGCCAGCAGCTTGGGGACATCTTCCTACGAGCAGTACTTC.

The chain links TRBV4-2 to TRBJ1-5; TRBD1 might be the D (6 bases). V was clipped by 0 bases and J by 1 base, with 13 bases between them. The CDR3 runs to 17 residues. Germline V gives CDR1 LGHNA, CDR2 YNFKEQ. The CDR3 DNA sequence: TGTGCCAGCAGCCAAGATAGAACAGGGCTGAGCAATCAGCCCCAGCATTTT. It codes for CASSQDRTGLSNQPQHF.

The chain carries TRBV3-1 (or the pseudogene TRBV3-2) and TRBJ1-3; possible D gene TRBD1, 6 bases. This CDR3 is 14 amino acids long. Germline V lookup: CDR1 LGHDT, CDR2 YNNKEL (reference sequence). V was shortened by 4 bases and J by 4 bases, with 11 bases between the two germline ends. CDR3 nucleotide sequence: TGTGCCAGCAGCCCCCAGGGGTTGGGAAACACCATATATTTT. Translated, it gives CASSPQGLGNTIYF.